This TCR beta chain comes out of a study of radiotherapy plus CTLA-4 blockade in lung cancer. As for the study in general: The study recorded objective responses in approximately 19% of patients and disease control in around 33%.

Clones were read by immunoSEQ multiplex PCR, and TCRdb kept only the in-frame ones, dropping some. The table shows 90,000 to 150,000 clones, with nearly 80% occurring only once. V lost 4 bases to trimming and J lost 5 bases; unmatched junction nucleotides: 6. The germline CDR1 and CDR2 sequences are LGHNA and YNFKEQ. The length of the CDR3 is 15 residues. The starting material was peripheral blood, obtained from a patient treated with radiotherapy plus ipilimumab. The clonotype originates from a human donor with non-small cell lung cancer who had a partial response to radiotherapy plus ipilimumab. The rearrangement joins TRBV4-2 to TRBJ2-1, with TRBD2 matching 9 bases. The CDR3: CASSPLAGANNEQFF. In nucleotides, the CDR3 is TGTGCCAGCAGCCCTTTAGCGGGAGCTAACAATGAGCAGTTCTTC.